This T cell receptor (beta chain) came from a study of blood T cell repertoires in COVID-19 (dated by TCRdb to the early 2020s). For the study in its entirety: Samples from collaborators originated in the United States, Italy and Spain and spanned both the acute and convalescent phases of COVID-19. The material from the prospective study consisted of cDNA or gDNA derived from T cells, B-cell-depleted T cells, or PBMCs. The dataset comprised deeply sampled blood TCRbeta repertoires from subjects exposed to, actively infected with, or recovered from COVID-19. The repertoires were released in a freely available public database intended as a resource for research on the immune response to SARS-CoV-2. The samples were drawn from two sources: the first 160 participants of the ongoing ImmuneRACE study, and fewer than 1,500 subjects contributed by 6 global collaborators. The sample metadata nearly always contained a de-identified subject ID, COVID-19 status, age in years and sex. HLA class I and class II types, where available, came from metadata supplied by the sample provider rather than from assay-based typing.

What the authors observed across the whole study: The amount of clinical and demographic metadata varied by source and participant and was provided uncurated.

The immunoSEQ Assay, a bias-controlled multiplex PCR, was used to amplify TCRbeta CDR3 regions from genomic DNA. In the authors' own workflow: The number of nucleated cells in each sample was estimated from the amplification of reference gene primers within the assay. Sequence reads were collapsed and filtered to measure the absolute abundance of every unique TCRbeta CDR3 rearrangement. Productive Simpson clonality was computed per sample as the square root of Simpson's diversity index over productive rearrangements. The table comes from immuneACCESS by way of TCRdb, which keeps in-frame sequences with V and J called. Part of the clones is missing from these tables; in studies checked, under half for an unresolved V gene and the rest for unknown reasons. Clonal size and the V and J genes are those of that table, whereas D and trimming came from the DNA. Present in this sample are 150,000 to 200,000 clones, approximately 83% of which were seen just once. Over 2.5% of the sample is held by the ten biggest clonotypes.

The CDR3 contains 12 residues, cysteine and phenylalanine counted. The only DNA kept is the CDR3, 36 bases in frame from the first base. CDR1 MDHEN and CDR2 SYDVKM are derived from the germline V gene. Trimming takes 6 bases off V and 10 bases off J; junction bases not matched to a gene: 6. Collaborating institutions collected whole blood in K2EDTA tubes following their own protocols. For TCRbeta analysis, collaborator samples were shipped as frozen whole blood, as isolated PBMCs, or as DNA extracted from either sample type. This clone was seen once. The target of this receptor is not known. Base qualities were left out, and no much larger clone turns up one base away.

Sequencing was done on a sample of peripheral blood. The clonotype comes from a human donor with acute or convalescent COVID-19. The donor label of this sample is uncertain. Recombination joined TRBV28 with TRBJ1-2; 9 nucleotides in the junction match TRBD1. The nucleotide sequence reads as follows: TGTGCCAGCAGATCCGGGACAGGGTCCTACACCTTC. The resulting protein is CASRSGTGSYTF.